One and the same sample provided the 26 T cell receptor beta chains below, sequenced in a study of blood T cell repertoires in COVID-19. The repertoire was sequenced with immunoSEQ multiplex PCR; TCRdb's copy has only in-frame clones and lacks some. This sample has 190,000 or so clones, with around 80% found just once. Material for sequencing was peripheral blood. The source of these receptors is an elderly woman with active or convalescent COVID-19.

The chain uses TRBV11-2 and TRBJ2-7; 9 bases line up with TRBD1. The V gene's germline CDR1 is SGHAT and CDR2 FQNNGV. The CDR3 spans 17 residues. Unmatched junction bases numbered 14, after V lost 2 bases and J lost 6 bases. CDR3 region: CASSLSGGPGTGFEQYF. The CDR3 coding sequence is TGTGCCAGCAGCTTATCGGGGGGTCCCGGGACAGGGTTCGAGCAGTACTTC.

The J gene is TRBJ2-5, the V gene TRBV20-1; D unclear. This CDR3 has 11 residues. Per the germline V gene, CDR1 is DFQATT and CDR2 is SNEGSKA (reference sequence). Trimming took off 6 bases at V and 4 bases at J, with 9 bases between the two ends. This CDR3 reads CSAEVGETQYF. CDR3 nucleotides: TGCAGTGCCGAGGTAGGAGAGACCCAGTACTTC.

The CDR3 DNA reads TGTGCCAGCAGTTTACTCGGGGTGGGGCGGGGGCTGGGAGTGGCAGATACGCAGTATTTT. This translates into CASSLLGVGRGLGVADTQYF. J is TRBJ2-3 and V is TRBV27, with D possibly being TRBD2 (7 bases). This CDR3 contains 20 residues. The V end lost 2 bases, the J end lost 4 bases, and 28 bases lay between the germline ends. Germline V lookup: CDR1 MNHEY, CDR2 SMNVEV (reference sequence).

This chain connects TRBV30 to TRBJ1-6; D call uncertain. Per germline, CDR1 GTSNPN and CDR2 SVGIG (reference sequence). V lost 1 base and J lost 7, with 11 bases in between. This CDR3 contains 14 residues. CDR3 in amino acids: CAWSGEGGNSPLHF. DNA of the CDR3: TGTGCCTGGAGTGGCGAGGGAGGGAATTCACCCCTCCACTTT.

This chain uses TRBV4-3 with TRBJ2-1; D not resolved. Trimming removed 4 bases from V and 8 bases from J, with 12 bases in between. Germline assignment: CDR1 LGHNA and CDR2 YSLEER. CDR3 length: 13 amino acids. CDR3 in DNA: TGCGCCAGCAGCCCTCGTCCCTTCCATGAGCAGTTCTTC. Translation gives CASSPRPFHEQFF.

The CDR3, as DNA: TGTGCCAGCAGTGAGTATGGACAGGGGAAAGGAGCTTTCTTT. It encodes CASSEYGQGKGAFF. The rearrangement joins TRBV6-1 to TRBJ1-1; 9 nucleotides match TRBD1. This CDR3 is built from 14 residues. V dropped 3 bases and J dropped 10; count of bases not matched to a gene: 9. Germline loops: CDR1 MNHNS, CDR2 SASEGT.

This clone was observed a handful of times. The chain links TRBV6-1 to TRBJ2-4; 9 bases are a match to TRBD1. J gave up 11 bases and V 1 base, and 9 bases lay outside the gene matches. The germline CDR1 and CDR2 sequences are MNHNS and SASEGT. This CDR3 spans 15 amino acids. The CDR3 DNA follows: TGTGCCAGCAGTGAAGGGACAGGGGCCCTCCCGGTTCAGTACTTC. This gives the protein CASSEGTGALPVQYF.

This clone occurred a few times. The V and J genes are TRBV6-5 and TRBJ2-7; the match to TRBD1 covers 11 bases. Germline V lookup: CDR1 MNHEY, CDR2 SVGAGI. This CDR3 contains 14 residues. V was pared by 2 bases and J by 6 bases, with 3 bases of the junction left unmatched. As DNA, the CDR3 is TGTGCCAGCAGTTACACCGGGACAGGGGGCGAGCAGTACTTC. Protein sequence: CASSYTGTGGEQYF.

J is TRBJ2-5 and V is TRBV28; 12 positions match TRBD2. Germline CDR1 is MDHEN and CDR2 is SYDVKM. This CDR3 has 16 amino acids. Trimming took 4 bases from V and 4 from J; bases not matched to a gene: 7. CDR3: CASSSELAGGGETQYF. The CDR3 DNA reads TGTGCCAGCAGTTCCGAACTAGCGGGGGGAGGAGAGACCCAGTACTTC.

This CDR3 is CASCTNSSPLHF. Here the CDR3 DNA reads TGTGCCAGCTGTACGAATAGTTCACCCCTCCACTTT. This chain links TRBV2 with TRBJ1-6; D is ambiguous. Germline V gene data show CDR1 as SNHLY and CDR2 as FYNNEI. The CDR3 is made up of 12 amino acids. The V end lost 8 bases, the J end lost 9 bases, and 11 bases lay between the germline ends.

This rearrangement joins TRBV27 to TRBJ1-2; tentative D call: TRBD1 (5 bases). Trimming took 3 bases from V and 6 from J, leaving 8 bases between them. The germline V gene has CDR1 MNHEY and CDR2 SMNVEV (reference sequence). The CDR3 runs 12 residues. In DNA form, the CDR3 reads TGTGCCAGCAGTTTTTCAGGGAATGGCTACACCTTC. Amino acid sequence: CASSFSGNGYTF.

The chain employs TRBV5-1 and TRBJ2-2, with TRBD2 matching over 13 bases. V lost 4 bases, J lost 5 bases, and 5 bases stayed unmatched. The germline gives CDR1 SGHRS, CDR2 YFSETQ. CDR3 length: 16 amino acids. For the CDR3, the DNA is TGCGCCAGCAGCCCAAAGACTAGCGGGGGGACCGGGGAGCTGTTTTTT. It encodes CASSPKTSGGTGELFF.

This clone was counted a single time. CDR3 residues: CASSDIGVYSRMNTEAFF. The CDR3 coding sequence is TGTGCCAGCAGTGATATCGGGGTTTACTCCCGTATGAACACTGAAGCTTTCTTT. This chain uses TRBV6-1 with TRBJ1-1; D is ambiguous. CDR1 and CDR2 (germline): MNHNS, SASEGT. V was shortened by 3 bases and J by 0 bases, with 20 bases between the two germline ends. There are 18 residues in the CDR3.

This clone was counted between two and nine times. The chain uses TRBV19 and TRBJ1-4, with 9 nucleotides matching TRBD1. The germline V gene encodes CDR1 LNHDA and CDR2 SQIVND (reference sequence). V dropped 5 bases and J dropped 0; count of bases not matched to a gene: 4. The CDR3 sequence is 16 residues long. CDR3 nucleotide sequence: TGTGCCAGTAGTCCTCGGACAGGGGCAACTAATGAAAAACTGTTTTTT. This gives the protein CASSPRTGATNEKLFF.

The chain uses TRBV5-1 and TRBJ2-3, with 8 positions matching TRBD1. V gave up 4 bases and J gave up 3 bases; unmatched junction bases: 7. The CDR3 length is 15 residues. The germline V gene encodes CDR1 SGHRS and CDR2 YFSETQ. The CDR3 bases are TGCGCCAGCAGCCTGACAGGGGTGGGGACAGATACGCAGTATTTT. Translating it yields CASSLTGVGTDTQYF.

This chain joins TRBV12-5 and TRBJ1-3; 10 positions match TRBD1. The CDR3 is 14 amino acids. Germline values: CDR1 LGHNT, CDR2 FRNRAP. V was pared by 6 bases and J by 11 bases, with 10 bases of the junction left unmatched. The CDR3 DNA reads as TGTGCTAGTGGCCGGACAGGGGGAAGTGGGGCCATATATTTT. Amino acids: CASGRTGGSGAIYF. Supplemented by reference TRBV12-5 and TRBJ1-3, the full variable domain reads DARVTQTPRHKVTEMGQEVTMRCQPILGHNTVFWYRQTMMQGLELLAYFRNRAPLDDSGMPKDRFSAEMPDATLATLKIQPSEPRDSAVYFCASGRTGGSGAIYFGEGSWLTVV.

This chain connects TRBV5-1 to TRBJ2-1, with TRBD1 identical over 9 bases. This CDR3 has 14 residues. V lost 5 bases, J lost 8 bases, and 8 bases stayed unmatched. Germline V gene lookup returns CDR1 SGHRS and CDR2 YFSETQ. This CDR3 reads CASRNRGLIDEQFF. The CDR3 nucleotides read TGCGCCAGCAGGAACAGGGGGCTGATCGATGAGCAGTTCTTC. Together with reference TRBV5-1 and TRBJ2-1, the CDR3 gives the full variable domain: KAGVTQTPRYLIKTRGQQVTLSCSPISGHRSVSWYQQTPGQGLQFLFEYFSETQRNKGNFPGRFSGRQFSNSRSEMNVSTLELGDSALYLCASRNRGLIDEQFFGPGTRLTVL.

Of note for this clone: The junction shows a germline mismatch at one end, possibly a read error. The rearrangement uses TRBV5-3 and TRBJ2-1; D possibly corresponds to TRBD1 (6 bases). TRBV5-3 is annotated as an ORF whose role is uncertain. This CDR3 is built from 13 residues. The CDR3 sequence: CARSLDSYNEQFF. In DNA, the CDR3 is TGTGCCAGAAGTTTGGACAGTTACAATGAGCAGTTCTTC.

The chain carries TRBV7-9 and TRBJ2-1, with D hard to call. V lost 2 bases and J lost 1, with 6 bases in between. Germline V gene lookup returns CDR1 SEHNR and CDR2 FQNEAQ (reference sequence). The CDR3 runs to 14 residues. CDR3 amino acids: CASSLTASYNEQFF. DNA for the CDR3: TGTGCCAGCAGCTTAACAGCATCCTACAATGAGCAGTTCTTC.

The chain combines TRBV5-1 with TRBJ1-2; D is ambiguous. The CDR3 contains 15 residues. Germline V gives CDR1 SGHRS, CDR2 YFSETQ. Trimming removed 0 bases from V and 1 base from J, with 10 bases in between. CDR3 sequence: CASSLDLELNYGYTF. Written as DNA, the CDR3 is TGCGCCAGCAGCTTGGATTTAGAACTTAACTATGGCTACACCTTC.

The chain employs TRBV5-4 and TRBJ2-4, with D tentatively TRBD1 (6 bases). CDR1 is SGHNT and CDR2 is YYREEE in the germline V gene (reference sequence). CDR3 length equals 15 residues. V gave up 4 bases and J gave up 0 bases, with 11 bases separating them. The CDR3 coding sequence is TGTGCCAGCAGCCCCCGACAGGAAGCCAAAAACATTCAGTACTTC. Translated, it gives CASSPRQEAKNIQYF.

This clone was seen repeatedly, ten times or more. V gene TRBV30 combines with J gene TRBJ1-1; D is perhaps TRBD1 (5 bases). Trimming stripped 3 bases from V and 7 bases from J, with 6 bases between. This CDR3 comprises 10 residues. The germline CDR1 and CDR2 sequences are GTSNPN and SVGIG (reference sequence). The DNA of the CDR3 is TGTGCCTGGAGACAGGTTGAAGCTTTCTTT. This encodes CAWRQVEAFF. Complete variable domain (other parts from reference TRBV30 and TRBJ1-1): SQTIHQWPATLVQPVGSPLSLECTVEGTSNPNLYWYRQAAGRGLQLLFYSVGIGQISSEVPQNLSASRPQDRQFILSSKKLLLSDSGFYLCAWRQVEAFFGQGTRLTVV.

This sequence joins TRBV5-4 and TRBJ2-3; a possible D gene is TRBD2 (6 bases). Trimming took off 2 bases at V and 0 bases at J, with 13 bases between the two ends. CDR3 length: 16 residues. From germline, CDR1 is SGHNT and CDR2 YYREEE (reference sequence). CDR3 amino acids: CASSLGLALSTDTQYF. The CDR3 nucleotides read TGTGCCAGCAGCTTAGGCCTAGCGCTTAGCACAGATACGCAGTATTTT.

V usage is TRBV2 and J usage is TRBJ1-1, with D perhaps matching TRBD1 (5 bases). The CDR3 is 13 amino acids. CDR1 is SNHLY, CDR2 FYNNEI, per germline. The V end lost 4 bases, the J end lost 4 bases, and 10 bases lay between the germline ends. For the CDR3, the DNA is TGTGCCAGCAGTGGTGGACACGCCACTGAAGCTTTCTTT. It codes for CASSGGHATEAFF.

This sequence joins TRBV27 and TRBJ1-2; TRBD1 is a possible D gene (5 bases). From germline, CDR1 is MNHEY and CDR2 SMNVEV (reference sequence). Trimming removed 2 bases from V and 4 bases from J, with 8 bases in between. CDR3 size: 13 residues. CDR3 DNA sequence: TGTGCCAGCAGTTTACAGGGTCCCTATGGCTACACCTTC. Its protein is CASSLQGPYGYTF.

This chain connects TRBV5-6 to TRBJ2-4, with D perhaps TRBD2 (5 bases). The CDR3 has 14 amino acids. V gave up 4 bases and J gave up 6 bases, with 14 bases separating them. Germline V gene lookup returns CDR1 SGHDT and CDR2 YYEEEE. The CDR3 reads CASSRGLYTNIQYF. The CDR3 nucleotides read TGTGCCAGCAGCCGGGGTTTATATACAAACATTCAGTACTTC.